This is a list of T cell receptor beta chains from one sample in a study of T cell repertoires in cytomegalovirus infection. TCRdb re-derived calls from the reads in MiXCR, one entry per CDR3 protein. Of approximately 730,000 distinct CDR3 sequences listed, 25% to 30% were seen once; the top ten hold about an eighth. What these receptors recognize is not known. The sample here was cultured CD8+ T cells from PBMCs, taken from culture after CMV antigen stimulation. These receptors were obtained from a human donor in good health (CMV status not recorded). Some clones in this sample may be carry-over from other donors' samples. Each CDR3 is given with its conserved first and last residue. The D gene is left open where the match is weak. Clone size is given for some rows only: seen once, a few or many times, or a class if the clone is expanded.

>once|TRBJ2-1|NA|TRBV27|15
CASSQYRGLYNEQFF
TGTGCCAGCAGCCAATACAGGGGACTCTACAATGAGCAGTTCTTC
>many|TRBJ2-5|TRBD2|TRBV7-2|17
CASSPSSGGGYKETQYF
TGTGCCAGCAGCCCTTCTAGCGGGGGAGGGTATAAAGAGACCCAGTACTTC
>NA|TRBJ1-2|TRBD1|TRBV9|14
CASSEGDREDGYTF
TGTGCCAGCAGCGAGGGGGACAGGGAGGATGGCTACACCTTC
>NA|TRBJ2-4|TRBD1|TRBV27|14
CASGITGGMNIQYF
TGTGCCAGCGGTATTACAGGGGGTATGAACATTCAGTACTTC
>few|TRBJ2-7|TRBD2|TRBV7-2|14
CASSPGGISYEQYF
TGTGCCAGCAGCCCCGGGGGGATCTCCTACGAGCAGTACTTC
>many|TRBJ2-7|NA|TRBV12-3/TRBV12-4|13
CASSLGSSYEQYF
TGTGCCAGCAGCTTGGGATCCTCCTACGAGCAGTACTTC
>NA|TRBJ2-1|NA|TRBV15|18
CATSPLAGIVSSYNEQFF
TGTGCCACCAGCCCTTTGGCGGGGATCGTAAGCTCCTACAATGAGCAGTTCTTC
>NA|TRBJ1-2|TRBD1|TRBV12-3/TRBV12-4|15
CASSLSNQGGVGYTF
TGTGCCAGCAGTTTGTCGAACCAGGGGGGGGTAGGCTACACCTTC
>NA|TRBJ2-1|NA|TRBV6-5|13
CASRVGQYNEQFF
TGTGCCAGCAGGGTTGGACAGTACAATGAGCAGTTCTTC
>few|TRBJ1-2|NA|TRBV7-3|16
CASSRPGGASGLGYTF
TGTGCCAGCAGCCGCCCGGGAGGGGCTAGTGGTCTAGGCTACACCTTC
>NA|TRBJ1-5|NA|TRBV27|15
CASSGRGRSNQPQHF
TGTGCCAGCAGCGGCCGGGGACGGAGCAATCAGCCCCAGCATTTT
>NA|TRBJ2-7|TRBD1|TRBV2|14
CASIAGQGFYEQYF
TGTGCCAGCATTGCCGGACAGGGGTTCTACGAGCAGTACTTC
>few|TRBJ1-5|NA|TRBV6-1|14
CASSSLSPNQPQHF
TGTGCCAGCAGCTCCCTTTCCCCTAATCAGCCCCAGCATTTT
>few|TRBJ2-1|NA|TRBV28|21
CASRLAKGGLSSRQSYNEQFF
TGTGCCAGCAGATTGGCTAAGGGAGGTCTCTCGTCTCGGCAATCCTACAATGAGCAGTTCTTC
>NA|TRBJ1-6|NA|TRBV27|13
CASRWISGGPLHF
TGTGCCAGCAGATGGATTTCGGGGGGCCCCCTCCACTTT
>NA|TRBJ2-6|TRBD1|TRBV7-9|16
CASSLSGGPGANVLTF
TGTGCCAGCAGCTTATCAGGGGGCCCTGGGGCCAACGTCCTGACTTTC
>few|TRBJ1-5|TRBD1|TRBV20-1|14
CSAIQGRGRQPQHF
TGCAGTGCTATTCAGGGCAGGGGGCGACAGCCCCAGCATTTT
>NA|TRBJ2-3|NA|TRBV24-1|15
CATSDSGASTDTQYF
TGTGCCACCAGTGATTCCGGGGCGAGCACAGATACGCAGTATTTT
>few|TRBJ1-2|NA|TRBV20-1|13
CSARDQEGPGFTF
TGCAGTGCTAGAGATCAAGAGGGGCCTGGCTTCACCTTC
>many|TRBJ1-1|NA|TRBV7-2|14
CASSLGSRITEAFF
TGTGCCAGCAGCTTAGGGAGTCGGATAACTGAAGCTTTCTTT
>NA|TRBJ2-2|TRBD1|TRBV4-1|17
CASSPAEGQGYTGELFF
TGCGCCAGCAGCCCAGCAGAGGGACAGGGCTACACCGGGGAGCTGTTTTTT
>NA|TRBJ2-6|NA|TRBV5-1|19
CASSLAPQGGYSGANVLTF
TGCGCCAGCAGCTTGGCACCTCAGGGGGGATACTCTGGGGCCAACGTCCTGACTTTC
>many|TRBJ2-6|NA|TRBV7-6|18
CASSLRQGWQAGANVLTF
TGTGCCAGCAGCTTAAGGCAGGGTTGGCAGGCTGGGGCCAACGTCCTGACTTTC
>NA|TRBJ2-1|TRBD1|TRBV18|13
CASSDRAKHEQFF
TGTGCCAGCTCCGACAGGGCTAAGCATGAGCAGTTCTTC
>few|TRBJ2-3|NA|TRBV12-3/TRBV12-4|15
CASGPPGAFTDTQYF
TGTGCCAGCGGGCCCCCAGGGGCCTTCACAGATACGCAGTATTTT
>NA|TRBJ2-5|TRBD1|TRBV7-2|13
CASSTGGRETQYF
TGTGCCAGCAGCACAGGGGGGAGGGAGACCCAGTACTTC
>NA|TRBJ1-2|NA|TRBV5-3|15
CASSDNEHAVRGYTF
TGTGCCAGCAGCGATAATGAGCACGCCGTGCGGGGCTACACCTTC
>NA|TRBJ2-3|NA|TRBV15|14
CATSRAGVADTQYF
TGTGCCACCAGCAGAGCTGGGGTTGCAGATACGCAGTATTTT
>NA|TRBJ2-2|TRBD1|TRBV20-1|18
CSARDRQGAMAAGGELFF
TGCAGTGCTAGGGACCGGCAGGGGGCTATGGCCGCGGGGGGGGAGCTGTTTTTT
>NA|TRBJ2-1|NA|TRBV6-1|14
CASGGGAVYNEQFF
TGTGCCAGCGGTGGGGGGGCAGTCTACAATGAGCAGTTCTTC
>few|TRBJ2-7|NA|TRBV7-6|15
CASSLGGGGLYEQYF
TGTGCCAGCAGCTTAGGAGGCGGGGGCCTCTACGAGCAGTACTTC
>many|TRBJ2-1|TRBD2|TRBV7-3|17
CASSVDRGLAVYNEQFF
TGTGCCAGCAGCGTAGACCGGGGACTAGCGGTCTACAATGAGCAGTTCTTC
>few|TRBJ1-6|TRBD1|TRBV11-1|15
CASRGRTGLNSPLHF
TGTGCCAGCAGGGGCCGGACAGGGCTCAATTCACCCCTCCACTTT
>few|TRBJ2-3|TRBD1|TRBV12-3/TRBV12-4|15
CASRIDRANTDTQYF
TGTGCCAGCAGGATCGACAGGGCAAACACAGATACGCAGTATTTT
>few|TRBJ1-1|NA|TRBV4-1|14
CASSQVGAGQSAFF
TGCGCCAGCAGCCAAGTCGGTGCGGGACAATCGGCTTTCTTT
>NA|TRBJ1-2|NA|TRBV2|15
CASSYKRGADYGYTF
TGTGCCAGCAGTTATAAAAGGGGGGCTGACTATGGCTACACCTTC
>NA|TRBJ2-1|TRBD2|TRBV27|17
CASSLLTSGGAYNEQFF
TGTGCCAGCAGTTTATTGACTAGCGGGGGGGCCTACAATGAGCAGTTCTTC
>few|TRBJ2-1|TRBD2|TRBV27|17
CASSLAAGGSSYNEQFF
TGTGCCAGCAGTTTAGCGGCGGGGGGGAGCTCCTACAATGAGCAGTTCTTC
>NA|TRBJ2-1|TRBD2|TRBV12-3/TRBV12-4|15
CASTLGGGGRDEQFF
TGTGCCAGCACCCTCGGGGGGGGGGGCCGTGATGAGCAGTTCTTC
>NA|TRBJ2-5|TRBD1|TRBV5-6|15
CASSLSQGVMVTQYF
TGTGCCAGCAGCTTGAGTCAGGGGGTAATGGTGACCCAGTACTTC
>few|TRBJ2-1|TRBD2|TRBV12-3/TRBV12-4|12
CASSLGTSGPFF
TGTGCCAGCAGTTTAGGGACTAGCGGGCCGTTCTTC
>NA|TRBJ2-3|NA|TRBV6-1|14
CASSDEGWADTQYF
TGTGCCAGCAGTGATGAAGGGTGGGCAGATACGCAGTATTTT
>few|TRBJ2-1|NA|TRBV11-3|15
CASSGPGIRYNEQFF
TGTGCCAGCAGCGGGCCAGGGATTCGCTACAATGAGCAGTTCTTC
>NA|TRBJ2-2|NA|TRBV19|15
CASSISRPVVRELFF
TGTGCCAGTAGTATCTCTAGGCCCGTGGTCCGGGAGCTGTTTTTT
>NA|TRBJ2-3|NA|TRBV27|17
CASSPLGNTALTDTQYF
TGTGCCAGCAGTCCATTAGGTAACACGGCCCTCACAGATACGCAGTATTTT
>NA|TRBJ2-4|NA|TRBV7-9|15
CASSGQPGSKNIQYF
TGTGCCAGCAGCGGACAGCCGGGTTCCAAAAACATTCAGTACTTC
>few|TRBJ2-5|TRBD1|TRBV6-2/TRBV6-3|13
CASTRTGQETQYF
TGTGCCAGCACCCGGACAGGCCAAGAGACCCAGTACTTC
>few|TRBJ1-1|NA|TRBV6-1|9
CASSGGAFF
TGTGCCAGCAGTGGAGGGGCTTTCTTT